This T cell receptor beta chain was sequenced in a study of blood T cell repertoires in COVID-19. Per the original methods: Reference gene primer amplification in the assay estimated nucleated cell counts. Measured with immunoSEQ multiplex PCR; TCRdb has only the in-frame clones, and not every one. V, J and clone size reflect that table, while D and trimming were determined from the DNA. Among some 110,000 clones listed, around 84% were seen once. Participant reports of clinical history set cohort assignment. The clonotype originates from a woman in her 30s who had recovered from COVID-19. Sequenced input: PBMCs or T cells enriched from blood (not recorded which).

CDR3 in DNA: TGTGCCAGCAGTAGATCTCGGGAGCCCAATTACATTCAGTACTTC. Translating it yields CASSRSREPNYIQYF. The V gene is TRBV6-5, the J gene TRBJ2-4; tentatively, D is TRBD2 (6 bases). The CDR3 has 15 amino acids. Trimming cost V 5 bases and J 8 bases, with 19 bases left between them. Germline CDR1 and CDR2: MNHEY and SVGAGI.